A single sample is the source of the 20 T cell receptor beta chains below, sequenced in a study of CD8+ T cells in alopecia areata. Noted treatment: oral pan-JAK inhibitor, 5-10 mg twice daily. TCR sequencing used cDNA made by reverse transcription of extracted RNA. TCRdb's table, derived via immunoSEQ multiplex PCR, lists solely in-frame clones and lacks some. The table has approximately 210,000 clones, under 80% seen once; the top ten hold 1.3%. The source was CD4+ T cells sorted from blood, collected at roughly week 49, from a patient treated with tofacitinib. All receptors derive from a human donor with alopecia areata.

This clone was counted a single time. The chain joins TRBV7-2 to TRBJ2-5, with 9 bases aligning to TRBD1. V trimming: 5 bases; J trimming: 3 bases; junction bases outside the gene matches: 7. CDR1 SGHTA and CDR2 FQGNSA come from the germline V gene. The CDR3 spans 15 residues. CDR3 protein: CASSKRDRVEETQYF. The DNA for the CDR3 is TGTGCCAGCAGCAAAAGGGACAGGGTGGAAGAGACCCAGTACTTC.

The chain recombines TRBV30 with TRBJ1-1, with no clear D. Deletions cut 1 base from V and 8 bases from J, with 11 bases between. Germline V CDR1 and CDR2: GTSNPN, SVGIG (reference sequence). This CDR3 has 12 residues. This chain's CDR3 is CAWSDPPSEAFF. CDR3 coding DNA: TGTGCCTGGAGTGACCCCCCCAGCGAAGCTTTCTTT.

The table lists this clone with a count of one. DNA of the CDR3: TGCAGCGTTGAAGTCCCCGGAGATGGCTACACCTTC. Translated: CSVEVPGDGYTF. The J gene is TRBJ1-2, the V gene TRBV29-1; no clear D. This CDR3 contains 12 residues. CDR1 and CDR2 from the germline V gene are SQVTM and ANQGSEA. V gave up 1 base and J gave up 6 bases, with 9 bases separating them.

The rearrangement links TRBV18 to TRBJ2-5; 7 nucleotides agree with TRBD1. CDR1 and CDR2 (germline): KGHSH, LQKENI. The CDR3 is 17 amino acids. The V and J ends lost 3 bases and 1 base, in that order; junction bases with no gene match: 11. CDR3: CASSPQILTGIQETQYF. In nucleotides, the CDR3 is TGTGCCAGCTCACCCCAGATTCTGACAGGGATCCAAGAGACCCAGTACTTC.

CDR3: CAIRSAPDTGELFF. DNA of the CDR3: TGTGCCATCAGAAGTGCACCAGACACCGGGGAGCTGTTTTTT. The chain joins TRBV10-3 to TRBJ2-2; D not resolved. There are 14 residues in the CDR3. V lost 6 bases and J lost 3, with 11 bases in between. The germline V gene has CDR1 ENHRY and CDR2 SYGVKD.

This chain links TRBV9 with TRBJ1-1; no clear D gene. This CDR3 has 13 amino acids. From germline, CDR1 is SGDLS and CDR2 YYNGEE. The germline V and J ends were trimmed by 1 base and 0 bases, with 4 bases remaining between them. CDR3 protein: CASSVLMNTEAFF. The DNA of the CDR3 is TGTGCCAGCAGCGTATTAATGAACACTGAAGCTTTCTTT.

The chain employs TRBV5-4 and TRBJ2-7; the D call may be TRBD1 or TRBD2 (5 bases each). V lost 0 bases and J 3 bases, leaving 16 bases between the germline ends. The germline gives CDR1 SGHNT, CDR2 YYREEE (reference sequence). The CDR3 length is 16 residues. The CDR3 DNA is TGTGCCAGCAGCTTGGTCGTGGGGGAGACGTACTACGAGCAGTACTTC. Translation gives CASSLVVGETYYEQYF.

The V gene is TRBV5-1, the J gene TRBJ1-2, with 8 bases that match TRBD1. Germline CDR1 is SGHRS and CDR2 is YFSETQ. The CDR3 is made up of 13 amino acids. Trimming took 4 bases from V and 3 from J; bases not matched to a gene: 2. The CDR3 loop reads CASSVTGDYGYTF. DNA for the CDR3: TGCGCCAGCAGCGTGACAGGGGACTATGGCTACACCTTC. The full variable domain, with the rest looked up from reference TRBV5-1 and TRBJ1-2, is KAGVTQTPRYLIKTRGQQVTLSCSPISGHRSVSWYQQTPGQGLQFLFEYFSETQRNKGNFPGRFSGRQFSNSRSEMNVSTLELGDSALYLCASSVTGDYGYTFGSGTRLTVV.

This clone qualifies as medium-sized. The V and J genes are TRBV7-2 and TRBJ2-3; D call uncertain. Per germline, CDR1 SGHTA and CDR2 FQGNSA. The V end lost 3 bases, the J end lost 4 bases, and 11 bases lay between the germline ends. This CDR3 has 14 residues. The CDR3 spells CASSFGSVADTQYF. DNA of the CDR3: TGTGCCAGCAGCTTCGGGTCTGTGGCAGATACGCAGTATTTT.

This chain connects TRBV5-4 to TRBJ1-2; unclear D gene. The CDR3 consists of 14 residues. Germline CDR1 is SGHNT and CDR2 is YYREEE (reference sequence). Trimming pared 3 bases from V and 6 bases from J, leaving 15 bases between. In DNA form, the CDR3 reads TGTGCCAGCAGCTGGGGAGACCTTTTGGATGGCTACACCTTC. It yields the protein CASSWGDLLDGYTF.

This clone has more than one count but fewer than ten. The sample has other DNA sequences that encode this CDR3 too. The chain uses TRBV29-1 and TRBJ2-3; D is unresolved. The CDR3 covers 12 residues. Germline CDR1 SQVTM, CDR2 ANQGSEA. Trimming stripped 0 bases from V and 6 bases from J, with 7 bases between. The CDR3 sequence is CSVEDYTDTQYF. The CDR3 bases are TGCAGCGTTGAAGATTATACGGATACGCAGTATTTT.

The chain combines TRBV29-1 with TRBJ2-7; no reliable D call. The V gene's germline CDR1 is SQVTM and CDR2 ANQGSEA. V was pared by 4 bases and J by 9 bases, with 10 bases between. This CDR3 has 10 amino acids. CDR3 amino acids: CSVVASRQYF. As DNA, the CDR3 is TGCAGCGTTGTGGCAAGTCGGCAGTACTTC.

This chain uses TRBV2 with TRBJ1-2; D gene ambiguous. Trimming stripped 3 bases from V and 8 bases from J, with 13 bases between. The CDR3 has 13 residues. Per germline, CDR1 SNHLY and CDR2 FYNNEI. The DNA for the CDR3 is TGTGCCAGCAGTGAGACGGCGGACTCGGGCTACACCTTC. As protein: CASSETADSGYTF.

The V gene is TRBV7-2, the J gene TRBJ2-3, with D hard to call. Trimming pared 4 bases from V and 0 bases from J, leaving 14 bases between. The CDR3 is 16 amino acids. The germline V gene has CDR1 SGHTA and CDR2 FQGNSA. CDR3 bases: TGTGCCAGCAGCTCCCGACTGGGTTATAGCACAGATACGCAGTATTTT. Translated: CASSSRLGYSTDTQYF.

The V gene is TRBV29-1, the J gene TRBJ2-6, with D hard to call. The CDR3 is made up of 13 amino acids. Trimming shortened V by 6 bases and J by 3 bases, and 9 bases separated the two germline ends. Germline V CDR1 and CDR2: SQVTM, ANQGSEA. The CDR3 sequence is CSVDAYGANVLTF. CDR3 nucleotide sequence: TGCAGCGTCGACGCTTATGGGGCCAACGTCCTGACTTTC.

The rearrangement joins TRBV28 to TRBJ2-6; D perhaps matches TRBD1 (5 bases). This CDR3 is 15 amino acids long. The V end was cut by 6 bases, the J end by 0 bases, with 9 bases between. CDR1 MDHEN and CDR2 SYDVKM come from the germline V gene. The CDR3 DNA follows: TGTGCCAGCAGCCGCGACAGCTCTGGGGCCAACGTCCTGACTTTC. It encodes CASSRDSSGANVLTF.

This clone was found a few times. This sequence joins TRBV7-9 and TRBJ2-4; maybe TRBD2 (5 bases). V lost 2 bases and J 7 bases, leaving 21 bases between the germline ends. CDR1 is SEHNR and CDR2 is FQNEAQ in the germline V gene (reference sequence). CDR3 size: 17 residues. CDR3 in amino acids: CASSLSAGSSKWNIQYF. As DNA, the CDR3 is TGTGCCAGCAGCTTATCGGCGGGCTCATCGAAGTGGAACATTCAGTACTTC.

The chain has TRBV4-3 and TRBJ2-1; D is uncertain. This CDR3 is 14 amino acids long. The germline CDR1 and CDR2 sequences are LGHNA and YSLEER. Trimming left V 0 bases short and J 6 bases short, with 9 bases between. The CDR3 loop reads CASSQDFPGNEQFF. The CDR3 DNA follows: TGCGCCAGCAGCCAAGATTTCCCGGGCAATGAGCAGTTCTTC.

There are a few counts of this clone. V usage is TRBV11-1 and J usage is TRBJ2-1; D might be TRBD1 or TRBD2, each matching 5 bases. Trimming stripped 5 bases from V and 5 bases from J, with 7 bases between. This CDR3 contains 12 residues. Germline V gene data show CDR1 as SGHAT and CDR2 as FQDESV (reference sequence). The CDR3 region has the DNA TGTGCCAGCAGCATGGGGGACAATGAGCAGTTCTTC. Translation gives CASSMGDNEQFF.

The V gene is TRBV15, the J gene TRBJ1-2; weak D call: TRBD1 (5 bases). CDR1 LNHNV and CDR2 YYDKDF come from the germline V gene (reference sequence). Trimming stripped 5 bases from V and 8 bases from J, with 12 bases between. The CDR3 loop spans 12 amino acids. CDR3 DNA sequence: TGTGCCACCAGCCCCGCCGGGGGAGGCTACACCTTC. Translating it yields CATSPAGGGYTF.